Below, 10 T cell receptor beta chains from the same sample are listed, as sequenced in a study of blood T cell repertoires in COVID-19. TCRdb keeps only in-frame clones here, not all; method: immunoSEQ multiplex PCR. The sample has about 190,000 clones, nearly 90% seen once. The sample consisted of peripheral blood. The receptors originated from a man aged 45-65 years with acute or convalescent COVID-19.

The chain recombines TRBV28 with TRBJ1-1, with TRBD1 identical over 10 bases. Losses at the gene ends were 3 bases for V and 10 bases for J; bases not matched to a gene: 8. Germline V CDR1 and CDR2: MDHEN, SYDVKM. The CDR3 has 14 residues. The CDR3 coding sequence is TGTGCCAGCAGTTTTATAGACAGGGGGCTGGGAGCTTTCTTT. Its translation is CASSFIDRGLGAFF. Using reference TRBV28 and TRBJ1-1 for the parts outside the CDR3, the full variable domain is DVKVTQSSRYLVKRTGEKVFLECVQDMDHENMFWYRQDPGLGLRLIYFSYDVKMKEKGDIPEGYSVSREKKERFSLILESASTNQTSMYLCASSFIDRGLGAFFGQGTRLTVV.

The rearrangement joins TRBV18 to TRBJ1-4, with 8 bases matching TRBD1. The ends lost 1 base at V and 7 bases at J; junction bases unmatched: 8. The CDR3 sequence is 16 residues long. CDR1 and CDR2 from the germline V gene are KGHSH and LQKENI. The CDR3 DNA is TGTGCCAGCTCACCACGTGGCCTGACAGGGGTTGAAAAACTGTTTTTT. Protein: CASSPRGLTGVEKLFF.

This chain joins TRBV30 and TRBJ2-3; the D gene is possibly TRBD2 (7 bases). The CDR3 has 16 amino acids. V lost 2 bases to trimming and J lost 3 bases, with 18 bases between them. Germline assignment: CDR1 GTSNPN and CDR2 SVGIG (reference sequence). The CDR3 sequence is CAWSTPRRGGTDTQYF. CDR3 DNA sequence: TGTGCCTGGAGTACCCCCAGGAGGGGGGGTACAGATACGCAGTATTTT.

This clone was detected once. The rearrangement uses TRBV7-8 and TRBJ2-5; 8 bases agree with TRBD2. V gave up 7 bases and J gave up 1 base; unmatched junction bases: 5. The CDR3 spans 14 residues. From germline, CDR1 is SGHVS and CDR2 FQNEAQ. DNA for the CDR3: TGTGCCAGCATAGGGGGACTAGGCCAAGAGACCCAGTACTTC. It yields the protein CASIGGLGQETQYF.

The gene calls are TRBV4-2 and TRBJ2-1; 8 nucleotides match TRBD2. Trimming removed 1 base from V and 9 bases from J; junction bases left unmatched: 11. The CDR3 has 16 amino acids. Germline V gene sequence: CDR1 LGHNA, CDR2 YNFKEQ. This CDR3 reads CASSQARAGETVEQFF. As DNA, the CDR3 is TGTGCCAGCAGCCAAGCGAGAGCGGGAGAGACCGTTGAGCAGTTCTTC.

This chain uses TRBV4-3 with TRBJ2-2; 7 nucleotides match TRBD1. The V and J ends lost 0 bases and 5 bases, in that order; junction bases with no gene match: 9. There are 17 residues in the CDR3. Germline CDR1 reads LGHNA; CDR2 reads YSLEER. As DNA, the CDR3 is TGCGCCAGCAGCCAAGAGGGTAGGGGGCGAGGGACCGGGGAGCTGTTTTTT. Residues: CASSQEGRGRGTGELFF.

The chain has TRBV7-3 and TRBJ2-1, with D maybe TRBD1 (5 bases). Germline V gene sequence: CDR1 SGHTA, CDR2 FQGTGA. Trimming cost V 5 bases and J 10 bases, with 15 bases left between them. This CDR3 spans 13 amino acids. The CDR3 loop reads CASSPEGAREQFF. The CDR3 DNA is TGTGCCAGCAGCCCCGAAGGGGCGAGGGAGCAGTTCTTC.

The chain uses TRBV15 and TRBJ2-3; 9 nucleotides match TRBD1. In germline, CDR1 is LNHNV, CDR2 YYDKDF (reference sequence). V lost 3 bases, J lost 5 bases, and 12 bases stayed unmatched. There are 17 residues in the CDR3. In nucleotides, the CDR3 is TGTGCCACCAGCAGGCTCTGGACAGGGGAAGAAGAAGATACGCAGTATTTT. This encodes CATSRLWTGEEEDTQYF.

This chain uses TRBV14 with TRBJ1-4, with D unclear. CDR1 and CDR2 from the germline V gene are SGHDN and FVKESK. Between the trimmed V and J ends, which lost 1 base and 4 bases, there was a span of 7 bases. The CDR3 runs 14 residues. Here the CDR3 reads CASSQVQNNEKLFF. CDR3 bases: TGTGCCAGCAGCCAAGTTCAGAATAATGAAAAACTGTTTTTT.

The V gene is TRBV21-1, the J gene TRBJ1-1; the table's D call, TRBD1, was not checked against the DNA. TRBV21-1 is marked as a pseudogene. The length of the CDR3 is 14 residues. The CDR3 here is CASSKGQGYTEAFF. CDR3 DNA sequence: TGTGCCAGCAGCAAGGGACAGGGATACACTGAAGCTTTCTTT.